This TCR beta chain was recovered during a study of cytomegalovirus exposure and HLA in healthy donors. This clone showed up just a few times. Vbeta (60) and Jbeta (13) primers were used in the PCR. Only in-frame clones appear in the TCRdb table, and some are missing; sequencing was by immunoSEQ multiplex PCR. The sample lists about 59,000 clones; roughly 77% were seen once. Trimming left V 5 bases short and J 3 bases short, with 14 bases between. CDR3 length: 15 amino acids. Germline V CDR1 and CDR2: WSHSY, SAAADI. The chain uses TRBV10-2 and TRBJ1-3; D is uncertain. This clonotype originated in a man aged 25 to 45 in good health and CMV-seropositive. The sequencing input was PBMCs. This chain's CDR3 is CASSLAASGGNTIYF. In DNA, the CDR3 is TGCGCCAGCAGTTTGGCTGCGTCGGGTGGAAACACCATATATTTT.